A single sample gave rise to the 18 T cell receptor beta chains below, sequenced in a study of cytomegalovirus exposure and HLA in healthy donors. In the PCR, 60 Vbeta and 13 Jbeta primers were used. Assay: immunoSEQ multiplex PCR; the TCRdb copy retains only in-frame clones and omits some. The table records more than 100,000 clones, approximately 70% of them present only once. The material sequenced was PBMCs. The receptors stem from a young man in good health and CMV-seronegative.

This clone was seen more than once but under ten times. The CDR3 here is CASSTRPNGDQPQHF. The CDR3 nucleotides read TGTGCCAGCAGCACCCGACCGAACGGGGATCAGCCCCAGCATTTT. The J gene is TRBJ1-5, the V gene TRBV6-5; D gene uncertain. This CDR3 has 15 amino acids. The germline V gene encodes CDR1 MNHEY and CDR2 SVGAGI. Trimming removed 6 bases at V and 5 bases at J, with 17 bases between.

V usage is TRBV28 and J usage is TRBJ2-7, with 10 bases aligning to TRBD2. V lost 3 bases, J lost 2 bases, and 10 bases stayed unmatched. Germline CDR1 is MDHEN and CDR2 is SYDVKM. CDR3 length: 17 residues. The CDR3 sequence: CASSFSGRLAGTYEQYF. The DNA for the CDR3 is TGTGCCAGCAGTTTCAGCGGTCGACTAGCGGGTACCTACGAGCAGTACTTC.

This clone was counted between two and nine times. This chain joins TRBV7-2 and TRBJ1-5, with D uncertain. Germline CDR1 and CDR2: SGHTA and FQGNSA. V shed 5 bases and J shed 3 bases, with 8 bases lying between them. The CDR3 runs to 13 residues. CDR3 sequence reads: CASSVSSNQPQHF. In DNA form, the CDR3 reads TGTGCCAGCAGCGTCAGTTCCAATCAGCCCCAGCATTTT.

CDR3 bases: TGTGCCAGCAGCTTAAAGACAGGGGGCGGTGAAAAACTGTTTTTT. Encoded protein: CASSLKTGGGEKLFF. The chain uses TRBV13 and TRBJ1-4, with 10 bases that match TRBD1. Germline V CDR1 and CDR2: PRHDT, FYEKMQ (reference sequence). CDR3 size: 15 residues. V shed 2 bases, J shed 7 bases, and the junction held 4 bases outside the gene matches. Full variable domain (outside the CDR3, taken from reference TRBV13 and TRBJ1-4): AAGVIQSPRHLIKEKRETATLKCYPIPRHDTVYWYQQGPGQDPQFLISFYEKMQSDKGSIPDRFSAQQFSDYHSELNMSSLELGDSALYFCASSLKTGGGEKLFFGSGTQLSVL.

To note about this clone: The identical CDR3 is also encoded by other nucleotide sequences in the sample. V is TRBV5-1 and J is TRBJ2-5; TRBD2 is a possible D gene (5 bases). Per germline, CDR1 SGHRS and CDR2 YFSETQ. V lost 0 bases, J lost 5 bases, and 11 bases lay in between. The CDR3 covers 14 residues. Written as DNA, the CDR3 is TGCGCCAGCAGCTTGGAGGGAGCCGGGGAGACCCAGTACTTC. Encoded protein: CASSLEGAGETQYF.

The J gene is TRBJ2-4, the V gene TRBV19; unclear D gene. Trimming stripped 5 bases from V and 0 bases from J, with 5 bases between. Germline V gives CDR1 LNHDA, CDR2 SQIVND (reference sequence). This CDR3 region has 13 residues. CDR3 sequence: CASSWAAKNIQYF. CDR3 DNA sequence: TGTGCCAGTAGTTGGGCAGCCAAAAACATTCAGTACTTC.

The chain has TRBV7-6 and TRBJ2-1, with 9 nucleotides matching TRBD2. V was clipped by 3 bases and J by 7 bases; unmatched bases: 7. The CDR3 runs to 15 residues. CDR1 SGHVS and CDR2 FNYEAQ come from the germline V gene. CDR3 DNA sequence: TGTGCCAGCAGCTTTCGCCTAGCGGGGATTAATGAGCAGTTCTTC. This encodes CASSFRLAGINEQFF.

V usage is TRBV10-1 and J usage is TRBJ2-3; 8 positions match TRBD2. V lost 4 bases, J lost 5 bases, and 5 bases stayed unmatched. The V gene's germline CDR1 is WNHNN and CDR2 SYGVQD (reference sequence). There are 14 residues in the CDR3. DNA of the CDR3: TGCGCCAGCAGTGGCGGGGGGCTCCGAGATACGCAGTATTTT. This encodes CASSGGGLRDTQYF.

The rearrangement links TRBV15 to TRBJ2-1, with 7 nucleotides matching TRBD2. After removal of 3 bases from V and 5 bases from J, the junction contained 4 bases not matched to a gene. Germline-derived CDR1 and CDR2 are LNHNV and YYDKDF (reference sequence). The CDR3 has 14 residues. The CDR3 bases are TGTGCCACCAGCAGGGGAGGGAAGAACAATGAGCAGTTCTTC. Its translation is CATSRGGKNNEQFF.

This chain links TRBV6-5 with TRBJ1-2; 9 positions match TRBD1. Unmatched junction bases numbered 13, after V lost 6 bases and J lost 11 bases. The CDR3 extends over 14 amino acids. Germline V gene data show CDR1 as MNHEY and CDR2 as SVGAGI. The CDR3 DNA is TGTGCCAGCAGCCCACAGGGGGCGTCAGTCGGGTACACCTTC. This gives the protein CASSPQGASVGYTF.

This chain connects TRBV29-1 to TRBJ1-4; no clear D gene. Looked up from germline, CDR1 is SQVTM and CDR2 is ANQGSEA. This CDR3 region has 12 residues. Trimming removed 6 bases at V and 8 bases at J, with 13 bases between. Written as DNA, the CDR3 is TGCAGCGTGGGCGACCCGGGGGAAAAACTGTTTTTT. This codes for CSVGDPGEKLFF.

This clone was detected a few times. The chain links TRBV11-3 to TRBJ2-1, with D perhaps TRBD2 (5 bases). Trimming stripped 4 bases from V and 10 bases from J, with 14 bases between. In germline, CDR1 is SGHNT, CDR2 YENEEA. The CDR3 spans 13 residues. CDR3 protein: CASSSRTPTEQFF. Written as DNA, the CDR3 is TGTGCCAGCAGCTCCCGGACTCCTACGGAGCAGTTCTTC.

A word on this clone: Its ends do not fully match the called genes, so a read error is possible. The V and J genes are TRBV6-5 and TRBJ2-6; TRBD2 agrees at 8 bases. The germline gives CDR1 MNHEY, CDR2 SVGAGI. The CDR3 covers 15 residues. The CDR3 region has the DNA TGTGCCAGCAGTCGGGGGGGCTCTGGGGCCAACGTCCTGCCTTTC. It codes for CASSRGGSGANVLPF.

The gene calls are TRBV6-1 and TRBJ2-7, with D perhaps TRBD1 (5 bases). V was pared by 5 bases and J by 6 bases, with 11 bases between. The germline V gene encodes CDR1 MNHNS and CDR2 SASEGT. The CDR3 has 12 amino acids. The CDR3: CASSWGSIEQYF. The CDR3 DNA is TGTGCCAGCAGTTGGGGCAGCATCGAGCAGTACTTC.

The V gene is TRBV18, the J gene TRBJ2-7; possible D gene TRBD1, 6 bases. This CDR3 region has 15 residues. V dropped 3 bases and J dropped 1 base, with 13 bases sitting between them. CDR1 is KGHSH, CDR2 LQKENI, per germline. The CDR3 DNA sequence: TGTGCCAGCTCACCGAAAGGGACAAGTTCCTACGAGCAGTACTTC. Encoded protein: CASSPKGTSSYEQYF.

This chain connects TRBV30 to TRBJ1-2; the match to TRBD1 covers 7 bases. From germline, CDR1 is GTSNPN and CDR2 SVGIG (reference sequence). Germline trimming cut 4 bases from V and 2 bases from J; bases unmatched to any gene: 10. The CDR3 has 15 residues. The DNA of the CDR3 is TGTGCCTGGACCGGGCCCGAGACAGGGAACTATGGCTACACCTTC. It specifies CAWTGPETGNYGYTF.

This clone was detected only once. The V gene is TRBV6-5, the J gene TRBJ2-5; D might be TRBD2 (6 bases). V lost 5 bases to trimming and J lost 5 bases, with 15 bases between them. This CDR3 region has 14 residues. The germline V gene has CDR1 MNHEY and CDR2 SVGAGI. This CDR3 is CASSPGRGLETQYF. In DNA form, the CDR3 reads TGTGCCAGCAGTCCCGGGAGAGGTTTGGAGACCCAGTACTTC.

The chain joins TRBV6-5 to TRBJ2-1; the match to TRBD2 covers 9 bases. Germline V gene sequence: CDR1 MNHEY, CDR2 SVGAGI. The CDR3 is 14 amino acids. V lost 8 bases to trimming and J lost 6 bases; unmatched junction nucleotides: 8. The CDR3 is CASPRRGGINEQFF. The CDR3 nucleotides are TGTGCCAGCCCCCGGCGGGGGGGTATCAATGAGCAGTTCTTC.